This T cell receptor beta chain was sequenced during a study of blood T cell repertoires in COVID-19. As processed by the authors: How many nucleated cells were present was estimated from reference gene primer amplification. Sequencing was performed with immunoSEQ multiplex PCR; in TCRdb, only in-frame clones are kept and a portion is missing. That table furnishes V, J and clone size, whereas the DNA furnished D and trimming. The sample includes 210,000 or so clones, nearly 90% of them seen just once. Input material: peripheral blood. The receptor comes from a woman aged 18-29 years who had recovered from COVID-19.

CDR3 loop: CASSNSGNNEQFF. The CDR3 DNA is TGTGCCAGCTCAAATAGCGGGAACAATGAGCAGTTCTTC. J is TRBJ2-1 and V is TRBV18; 8 bases are a match to TRBD2. Germline loops: CDR1 KGHSH, CDR2 LQKENI. V lost 5 bases and J lost 5; bases outside the gene matches: 2. The CDR3 is made up of 13 amino acids. Supplemented by reference TRBV18 and TRBJ2-1, the full variable domain reads NAGVMQNPRHLVRRRGQEARLRCSPMKGHSHVYWYRQLPEEGLKFMVYLQKENIIDESGMPKERFSAEFPKEGPSILRIQQVVRGDSAAYFCASSNSGNNEQFFGPGTRLTVL.